A selection of T cell receptor beta chains follows, all from one sample in a study of breast tumors, draining lymph nodes, adjacent tissues. TCRdb recomputed calls from the multiplex PCR reads with MiXCR, one row per CDR3 protein. Of about 220,000 distinct CDR3 sequences in the sample, 30% to 35% were seen once. Sequencing was performed on axillary lymph node tissue. These receptors came from a female donor with breast cancer. Some clones in this sample may be carry-over from other donors' samples. CDR3s include the opening cysteine and the closing phenylalanine or tryptophan. A D gene is named only where the DNA matches it firmly. Rows give clone size only sometimes, using once, few, many, or a class for an expanded clone.

d_call	v_call	cdr3_length	clone_size	j_call	cdr3_nt	cdr3_aa
TRBD1	TRBV19	16	NA	TRBJ2-3	TGTGCCAGTAGTATCCAAGGACAGGGTGGGACAGATACGCAGTATTTT	CASSIQGQGGTDTQYF
NA	TRBV5-1	13	many	TRBJ2-7	TGCGCCAGCAGCTTGCTGGGAGTCGGGGAGCAGTACTTC	CASSLLGVGEQYF
NA	TRBV18	18	once	TRBJ1-4	TGTGCCAGCTCACGTCAGGCCGTGACAGGAGCAACTAATGAAAAACTGTTTTTT	CASSRQAVTGATNEKLFF
TRBD1	TRBV12-3/TRBV12-4	14	NA	TRBJ2-7	TGTGCCAGCAGCAGGACAGGGACGGATGACGAGCAGTACTTC	CASSRTGTDDEQYF
TRBD1	TRBV20-1	20	few	TRBJ2-1	TGCAGTGCTAGAAATCCCCCGGGACAGGGGGCGCCGAGTGCGGGCAATGAGCAGTTCTTC	CSARNPPGQGAPSAGNEQFF
NA	TRBV20-1	16	many	TRBJ1-2	TGCAGTGCTATCCCAGGGACCCTGATAGCTAACTATGGCTACACCTTC	CSAIPGTLIANYGYTF
TRBD2	TRBV6-5	15	many	TRBJ2-3	TGTGCCAGCAGGCTCGCGGGGGGCAGCACAGATACGCAGTATTTT	CASRLAGGSTDTQYF
NA	TRBV19	14	many	TRBJ1-3	TGTGCCAGTAGTATTAGGGAGACAGGAAACACCATATATTTT	CASSIRETGNTIYF
NA	TRBV6-1	15	NA	TRBJ2-7	TGTGCCAGCATGAGGGACTCTAGGAGCTCCTACGAGCAGTACTTC	CASMRDSRSSYEQYF
NA	TRBV24-1	20	many	TRBJ2-2	TGTGCCACCAGTGATTTCGATCCGGGACCAAGCCTTATAAACACCGGGGAGCTGTTTTTT	CATSDFDPGPSLINTGELFF
NA	TRBV10-3	15	NA	TRBJ1-1	TGTGCCATCAGTGGGCGAAATAATGGAGGGGCCGGGGCTTTCTTT	CAISGRNNGGAGAFF
TRBD1	TRBV12-3/TRBV12-4	15	many	TRBJ2-2	TGTGCCAGCAGTCCTGGGACAGCCTTCACCGGGGAGCTGTTTTTT	CASSPGTAFTGELFF
NA	TRBV7-9	15	many	TRBJ1-2	TGTGCCAGCAGCTTAGGGAGCGGGGTGAGCTATGGCTACACCTTC	CASSLGSGVSYGYTF
NA	TRBV5-1	16	NA	TRBJ2-3	TGCGCCAGCAAAAATCAGGGTTCTTCTAGCACAGATACGCAGTATTTT	CASKNQGSSSTDTQYF
TRBD1	TRBV6-2/TRBV6-3	14	few	TRBJ1-3	TGTGCACCGGGACAGGAATATTTTGGAAACACCATATATTTT	CAPGQEYFGNTIYF
NA	TRBV25-1	12	many	TRBJ2-1	TGTGCCAGCAGTGAGGGGTCGGGTGAGCAGTTCTTC	CASSEGSGEQFF
NA	TRBV12-3/TRBV12-4	16	once	TRBJ2-5	TGTGCCAGCAGTGCCGCTACCCGGGCAGGGGACGAGACCCAGTACTTC	CASSAATRAGDETQYF
NA	TRBV5-4	14	many	TRBJ1-5	TGTGCCAGCAGCTTGGACTCAAGCAATCAGCCCCAGCATTTT	CASSLDSSNQPQHF
TRBD1	TRBV2	18	NA	TRBJ1-6	TGTGCCAGCAGTGCTCTCGGACAGGGAGATGGGTGGAATTCACCCCTCCACTTT	CASSALGQGDGWNSPLHF
NA	TRBV20-1	11	many	TRBJ2-7	TGCAGCGCTGACAAGGGAAACGAGCAGTACTTC	CSADKGNEQYF
TRBD2	TRBV20-1	14	many	TRBJ2-7	TGCAGTGCTCCTGCCCCGGGACTAGCAACCGAGCAGTACTTC	CSAPAPGLATEQYF
NA	TRBV20-1	14	many	TRBJ2-7	TGCAGTGCCAACTACCCCGAAGGCTACAACGAGCAGTACTTC	CSANYPEGYNEQYF
TRBD1	TRBV5-1	17	NA	TRBJ2-1	TGCGCCAGCAGCGTAGAAGGGGGCGCGTATTCCTACGATGAGCAGTTCTTC	CASSVEGGAYSYDEQFF
NA	TRBV20-1	13	many	TRBJ1-2	TGCAGTGCTAGTCAAGGGGGAGTTTATGGCTACACCTTC	CSASQGGVYGYTF
NA	TRBV12-3/TRBV12-4	15	many	TRBJ2-5	TGTGCCAGCAGTTTCGGGTGGCAGGGACAAGAGACCCAGTACTTC	CASSFGWQGQETQYF
NA	TRBV13	14	once	TRBJ2-5	TGTGCCAGCAGCCCCGGGGGCGTCATCATGTCCCAGTACTTC	CASSPGGVIMSQYF
TRBD1	TRBV24-1	17	once	TRBJ2-6	TGTGCCACCAGTGATTTGCCTACAGGGGTACTAGACAACGTCCTGACTTTC	CATSDLPTGVLDNVLTF
NA	TRBV18	15	many	TRBJ1-6	TGTGCCAGCTCACAGCGGCAGGATCTTAATTCACCCCTCCACTTT	CASSQRQDLNSPLHF
TRBD1	TRBV29-1	16	NA	TRBJ1-6	TGCAGCGTTGAGAGCAAAGGGACAGGGGGAAATTCACCCCTCCACTTT	CSVESKGTGGNSPLHF
TRBD2	TRBV7-6	15	NA	TRBJ2-5	TGTGCCAGCTCCTACCAGGCGGGGGGGCCGGAGACCCAGCACTTC	CASSYQAGGPETQHF
TRBD2	TRBV11-3	17	many	TRBJ2-3	TGTGCCAGCAGCTTAGGGATTAGCGGGAGGGGCACAGATACGCAGTATTTT	CASSLGISGRGTDTQYF
NA	TRBV19	15	many	TRBJ1-4	TGTGCCAGTAGTATTAGAGGAGGAGGGGATGAAAAACTGTTTTTT	CASSIRGGGDEKLFF
NA	TRBV24-1	13	NA	TRBJ1-2	TGTGCCACCAGTGAGAAAGGGTCCTATGGCTACACCTTC	CATSEKGSYGYTF
TRBD2	TRBV2	15	once	TRBJ2-3	TGTGCCAGCAGTGGCGGAGCGGGGCCGACAGATACGCAGTATTTT	CASSGGAGPTDTQYF
TRBD2	TRBV19	14	many	TRBJ2-1	TGTGCCACCGAAGCCGGGAGGATTGGGGATGAGCAGTTCTTC	CATEAGRIGDEQFF
NA	TRBV19	11	NA	TRBJ2-2	TGTGCCAGTAGTCCCTTAGGGGAGCTGTTTTTT	CASSPLGELFF
TRBD1	TRBV4-2	20	NA	TRBJ1-4	TGTGCCAGCAGCCAATGGATCCCGGGACAGGGTTTTTCTCTTAATGAAAAACTGTTTTTT	CASSQWIPGQGFSLNEKLFF
NA	TRBV9	17	many	TRBJ2-6	TGTGCCAGCAGCGTAGCGGGACGGATGTCTGGGGCCAACGTCCTGACTTTC	CASSVAGRMSGANVLTF
NA	TRBV6-1	16	NA	TRBJ2-1	TGTGCCAGCAGGATTACAGGGGGGGGCCCCTACAATGAGCAGTTCTTC	CASRITGGGPYNEQFF
NA	TRBV20-1	16	many	TRBJ1-2	TGCAGTGCTAATTCCCTACAGGGTAGGAGGAACTATGGCTACACCTTC	CSANSLQGRRNYGYTF
TRBD2	TRBV25-1	17	NA	TRBJ2-1	TGTGCCAGCAGTGCACCCCGAGCGGGACTAGCGGGAGATGAGCAGTTCTTC	CASSAPRAGLAGDEQFF
NA	TRBV27	13	few	TRBJ2-2	TGTGCCAGCAGTCCAGGGGTCACCGGGGAGCTGTTTTTT	CASSPGVTGELFF
NA	TRBV5-6	13	many	TRBJ1-2	TGTGCCAGCAGCCCGGTGGGGAACTATGGCTACACCTTC	CASSPVGNYGYTF
TRBD1	TRBV5-4	13	few	TRBJ2-5	TGTGCCAGCAGAAACAGGGGGCGGGAGACCCAGTACTTC	CASRNRGRETQYF
TRBD2	TRBV11-3	15	many	TRBJ2-2	TGTGCCAGCAGTCTAGCGGGAGGCGGAACCGGGGAGCTGTTTTTT	CASSLAGGGTGELFF